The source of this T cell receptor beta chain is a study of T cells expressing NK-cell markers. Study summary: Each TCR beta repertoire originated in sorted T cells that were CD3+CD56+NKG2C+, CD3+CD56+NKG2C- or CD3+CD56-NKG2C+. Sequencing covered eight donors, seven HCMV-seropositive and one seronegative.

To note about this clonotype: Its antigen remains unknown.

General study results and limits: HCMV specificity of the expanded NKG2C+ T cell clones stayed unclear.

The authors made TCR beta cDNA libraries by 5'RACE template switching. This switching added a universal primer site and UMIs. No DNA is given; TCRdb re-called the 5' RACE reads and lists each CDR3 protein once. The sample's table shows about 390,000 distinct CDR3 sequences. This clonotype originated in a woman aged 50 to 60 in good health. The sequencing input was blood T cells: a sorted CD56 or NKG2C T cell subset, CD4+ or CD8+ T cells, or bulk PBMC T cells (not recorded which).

The CDR3 loop is CAISLDLPEQGEEQYF. The chain employs TRBV10-3 and TRBJ2-7; TCRdb gives TRBD1 as the D gene, but with no DNA this cannot be confirmed. Germline CDR1 ENHRY, CDR2 SYGVKD. This CDR3 is built from 16 residues.